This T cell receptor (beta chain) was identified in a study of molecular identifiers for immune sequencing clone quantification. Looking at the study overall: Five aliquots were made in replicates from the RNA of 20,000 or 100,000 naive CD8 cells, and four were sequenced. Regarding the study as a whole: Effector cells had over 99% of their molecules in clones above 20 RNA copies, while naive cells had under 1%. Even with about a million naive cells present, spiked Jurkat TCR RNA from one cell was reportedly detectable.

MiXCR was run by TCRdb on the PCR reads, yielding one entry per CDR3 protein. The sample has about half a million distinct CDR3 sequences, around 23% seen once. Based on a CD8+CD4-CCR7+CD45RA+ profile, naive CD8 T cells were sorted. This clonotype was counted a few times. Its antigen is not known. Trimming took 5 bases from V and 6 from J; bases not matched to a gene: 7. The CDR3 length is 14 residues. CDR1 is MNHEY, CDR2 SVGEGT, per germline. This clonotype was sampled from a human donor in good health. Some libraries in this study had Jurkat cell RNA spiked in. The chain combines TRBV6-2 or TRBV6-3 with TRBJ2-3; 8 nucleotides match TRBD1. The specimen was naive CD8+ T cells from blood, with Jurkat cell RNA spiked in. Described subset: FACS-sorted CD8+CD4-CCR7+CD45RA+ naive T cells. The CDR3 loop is CASSKQGVMDTQYF. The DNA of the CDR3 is TGTGCCAGCAGTAAACAGGGGGTGATGGATACGCAGTATTTT.